These T cell receptor beta chains were read from a single sample in a study of blood T cell repertoires in COVID-19. Libraries were prepared by immunoSEQ multiplex PCR; TCRdb keeps only in-frame clonotypes and omits some of them. The table has approximately 200,000 clones, approximately 83% seen once; the top ten hold approximately 1.2%. Material: PBMCs or T cells enriched from blood (not recorded which). Every receptor here comes from a woman aged 40 to 55 with acute COVID-19. CDR3s include the opening cysteine and the closing phenylalanine or tryptophan. The order of the fields is CDR3 length, J gene, clone size, V gene, D gene, CDR3 protein, CDR3 DNA. The D gene is left open where the match is weak. Some rows mark clone size as missing; the rest say once, few, many or name a class of expanded clone.

17,TRBJ2-3,.,TRBV13,TRBD2,CASSLGGLAGSTDTQYF,TGTGCCAGCAGCTTAGGGGGACTAGCGGGCTCCACAGATACGCAGTATTTT
17,TRBJ1-4,few,TRBV4-3,TRBD1,CASSRYNDRGEIEKLFF,TGCGCCAGCAGCCGATACAACGACAGGGGCGAAATTGAAAAACTGTTTTTT
13,TRBJ2-7,.,TRBV30,.,CAWRETGSREQYF,TGTGCCTGGAGGGAGACAGGTTCGCGCGAGCAGTACTTC
14,TRBJ1-1,.,TRBV7-2,.,CASSADGGLTEAFF,TGTGCCAGCAGCGCAGATGGGGGACTAACTGAAGCTTTCTTT
15,TRBJ2-1,.,TRBV6-1,TRBD2,CASSEILAGPNEQFF,TGTGCCAGCAGTGAAATACTAGCGGGTCCCAATGAGCAGTTCTTC
13,TRBJ2-7,few,TRBV25-1,.,CASSEQRSYEQYF,TGTGCCAGCAGTGAGCAGAGGTCCTACGAGCAGTACTTC
12,TRBJ2-7,.,TRBV29-1,.,CSGVSGTYEQYF,TGCAGCGGCGTTAGCGGAACCTACGAGCAGTACTTC
13,TRBJ1-1,.,TRBV29-1,TRBD1,CSVEGQGNTEAFF,TGCAGCGTTGAGGGACAGGGTAACACTGAAGCTTTCTTT
14,TRBJ1-5,.,TRBV18,TRBD1,CASSTTGDNQPQHF,TGTGCCAGCTCAACGACAGGGGACAATCAGCCCCAGCATTTT
16,TRBJ2-3,.,TRBV4-3,TRBD2,CASSQEWGGSTDTQYF,TGCGCCAGCAGCCAAGAGTGGGGGGGGTCCACAGATACGCAGTATTTT
13,TRBJ1-3,few,TRBV30,TRBD1,CAWDRVSGNTIYF,TGTGCCTGGGACAGGGTCTCTGGAAACACCATATATTTT
17,TRBJ1-5,.,TRBV27,.,CASSRTYKPQSNQPQHF,TGTGCCAGCAGCCGAACGTACAAACCTCAAAGCAATCAGCCCCAGCATTTT
17,TRBJ2-3,.,TRBV28,TRBD2,CASNTPGGTSLGDTQYF,TGTGCCAGCAATACTCCGGGAGGGACTAGCCTGGGAGATACGCAGTATTTT
15,TRBJ1-1,.,TRBV7-9,TRBD1,CASSPSDRVPTEAFF,TGTGCCAGCAGCCCCTCAGACAGGGTTCCCACTGAAGCTTTCTTT
16,TRBJ2-1,once,TRBV4-1,.,CASSQVRDSSYNEQFF,TGCGCCAGCAGCCAAGTCCGTGATAGCTCCTACAATGAGCAGTTCTTC
13,TRBJ1-5,.,TRBV9,TRBD1,CASARGPGQPQHF,TGTGCCAGCGCGAGGGGGCCCGGGCAGCCCCAGCATTTT
14,TRBJ2-4,.,TRBV28,.,CASSLSGEGYIQYF,TGTGCCAGCAGTCTGAGCGGAGAGGGATACATTCAGTACTTC
13,TRBJ1-1,.,TRBV29-1,TRBD1,CSVGTDRAPEAFF,TGCAGCGTGGGGACTGACAGGGCCCCTGAAGCTTTCTTT
12,TRBJ2-5,.,TRBV24-1,.,CATSGGGETQYF,TGTGCCACCAGCGGAGGAGGAGAGACCCAGTACTTC
17,TRBJ2-2,.,TRBV18,.,CASSPPLITANTGELFF,TGTGCCAGCTCACCCCCGTTAATAACAGCGAACACCGGGGAGCTGTTTTTT
15,TRBJ2-5,.,TRBV27,TRBD2,CASSALAGGAETQYF,TGTGCCAGCAGCGCTTTAGCGGGGGGCGCGGAGACCCAGTACTTC
15,TRBJ1-1,.,TRBV12-5,.,CASGLVLGALTEAFF,TGTGCTAGTGGTTTGGTACTGGGGGCGTTGACTGAAGCTTTCTTT
15,TRBJ2-2,.,TRBV18,TRBD1,CASSLMTGDTGELFF,TGTGCCAGCTCACTTATGACAGGGGACACCGGGGAGCTGTTTTTT
14,TRBJ1-2,.,TRBV5-4,TRBD1,CASSAQLQGYGYTF,TGTGCCAGCAGCGCCCAATTACAGGGGTATGGCTACACCTTC
17,TRBJ1-6,few,TRBV5-4,TRBD1,CASSLEGGTGVNSPLHF,TGTGCCAGCAGCTTGGAGGGGGGGACAGGCGTTAATTCACCCCTCCACTTT
15,TRBJ1-5,.,TRBV6-6,.,CASSYSGGKGEPQHF,TGTGCCAGCAGTTACTCGGGGGGGAAGGGAGAGCCCCAGCATTTT
15,TRBJ1-2,.,TRBV6-5,.,CASSYSRGGFYGYTF,TGTGCCAGCAGTTACTCGAGGGGGGGCTTTTATGGCTACACCTTC
16,TRBJ2-3,.,TRBV4-2,.,CASSQPLGSSTDTQYF,TGTGCCAGCAGCCAACCACTAGGTTCATCCACAGATACGCAGTATTTT
17,TRBJ2-1,few,TRBV11-3,TRBD2,CASSTGTSGGAYNEQFF,TGTGCCAGCAGCACAGGGACTAGCGGGGGGGCCTACAATGAGCAGTTCTTC
13,TRBJ2-1,.,TRBV12-3/TRBV12-4,.,CASSKTSYNEQFF,TGTGCCAGCAGTAAAACTAGTTACAATGAGCAGTTCTTC
14,TRBJ1-2,.,TRBV3-1/TRBV3-2,.,CASSQIEGNYGYTF,TGTGCCAGCAGTCAAATAGAGGGTAATTATGGCTACACCTTC
16,TRBJ1-5,.,TRBV4-1,.,CASSQEERLGRQPQHF,TGCGCCAGCAGCCAAGAGGAAAGACTAGGGCGGCAGCCCCAGCATTTT
14,TRBJ1-3,.,TRBV10-3,.,CAISESNRGHTIYF,TGTGCCATCAGTGAGTCAAACCGAGGCCACACCATATATTTT
15,TRBJ2-1,.,TRBV7-9,TRBD2,CASSPRLAGGNEQFF,TGTGCCAGCAGCCCCAGACTAGCGGGAGGGAATGAGCAGTTCTTC
14,TRBJ2-5,.,TRBV7-8,.,CASSWSGVVETQYF,TGTGCCAGCAGCTGGTCGGGGGTCGTCGAGACCCAGTACTTC
16,TRBJ2-5,.,TRBV5-1,TRBD2,CASSPTGGGAGETQYF,TGCGCCAGCAGCCCAACGGGCGGGGGGGCCGGGGAGACCCAGTACTTC
14,TRBJ2-5,.,TRBV27,TRBD1,CASSSTGVIETQYF,TGTGCCAGCAGCTCAACAGGGGTTATAGAGACCCAGTACTTC
14,TRBJ2-7,.,TRBV3-1/TRBV3-2,.,CASSQSGSSYEQYF,TGTGCCAGCAGCCAATCGGGTAGCTCCTACGAGCAGTACTTC
15,TRBJ1-4,.,TRBV4-1,.,CASSLLTATNEKLFF,TGCGCCAGCAGCCTTCTCACGGCAACTAATGAAAAACTGTTTTTT
15,TRBJ2-2,.,TRBV11-2,.,CASSSSTANTGELFF,TGTGCCAGCAGCTCCTCGACAGCGAACACCGGGGAGCTGTTTTTT
14,TRBJ1-2,.,TRBV7-2,.,CASSQDTGNYGYTF,TGTGCCAGCAGCCAAGATACAGGGAACTATGGCTACACCTTC
14,TRBJ2-1,.,TRBV5-6,.,CASSLDRANNEQFF,TGTGCCAGCAGCTTGGACCGAGCCAACAATGAGCAGTTCTTC
15,TRBJ1-1,.,TRBV7-9,TRBD1,CASSYGQAGNTEAFF,TGTGCCAGCAGCTATGGACAGGCGGGGAACACTGAAGCTTTCTTT
17,TRBJ2-3,few,TRBV6-6,TRBD2,CASSPGIGLAGTDTQYF,TGTGCCAGCAGTCCCGGTATCGGACTAGCGGGCACAGATACGCAGTATTTT
16,TRBJ2-5,.,TRBV5-8,.,CASSVSQGTPMETQYF,TGTGCCAGCAGCGTAAGCCAGGGCACCCCAATGGAGACCCAGTACTTC
16,TRBJ1-1,.,TRBV4-1,TRBD1,CASSHRQGAIATEAFF,TGCGCCAGCAGCCATAGACAGGGGGCGATTGCCACTGAAGCTTTCTTT
18,TRBJ2-5,.,TRBV25-1,TRBD2,CASSEGLAGGGFQETQYF,TGTGCCAGCAGTGAGGGACTAGCGGGGGGGGGTTTCCAAGAGACCCAGTACTTC
13,TRBJ1-3,.,TRBV28,.,CASSRTNGNTIYF,TGTGCCAGCAGTCGGACAAATGGAAACACCATATATTTT
17,TRBJ2-1,.,TRBV25-1,.,CASSTGQPGPTYNEQFF,TGTGCCAGCAGTACCGGACAGCCGGGTCCTACCTACAATGAGCAGTTCTTC
15,TRBJ1-4,.,TRBV7-9,.,CASSTDSGNNEKLFF,TGTGCCAGCAGCACTGACAGTGGCAATAATGAAAAACTGTTTTTT
14,TRBJ2-1,.,TRBV3-1/TRBV3-2,.,CASSQAGTYNEQFF,TGTGCCAGCAGCCAAGCGGGGACCTACAATGAGCAGTTCTTC
15,TRBJ1-3,once,TRBV10-3,.,CAIRPDTDSGNTIYF,TGTGCCATCAGACCCGACACCGACTCTGGAAACACCATATATTTT
14,TRBJ2-7,.,TRBV5-1,.,CASSDLAATYEQYF,TGCGCCAGCAGCGACCTAGCCGCTACCTACGAGCAGTACTTC
14,TRBJ1-1,.,TRBV10-3,TRBD1,CASRTGVGDTEAFF,TGTGCCAGCAGGACAGGGGTAGGGGACACTGAAGCTTTCTTT
16,TRBJ2-7,.,TRBV16,TRBD1,CASSLTPGQSTYEQYF,TGTGCCAGCAGCCTTACGCCGGGACAGTCAACCTACGAGCAGTACTTC
17,TRBJ2-1,.,TRBV10-3,TRBD2,CAISESSASGFYNEQFF,TGTGCCATCAGTGAGTCGAGTGCTAGCGGTTTCTACAATGAGCAGTTCTTC
15,TRBJ1-1,.,TRBV5-5,.,CASSWAVRVNTEAFF,TGTGCCAGCAGCTGGGCGGTCAGGGTGAACACTGAAGCTTTCTTT
12,TRBJ2-7,few,TRBV12-3/TRBV12-4,TRBD1,CASQGADSEQYF,TGCGCATCCCAGGGGGCAGACTCAGAGCAGTACTTC